Below, 23 T cell receptor beta chains from the same sample are listed, as sequenced in a study of regulatory T cells in long-lasting Graves disease. Documented time point: persistent/refractory GD, antithyroid drugs over 5 years with positive TRAb. Extracted RNA from PBMCs served as the source of the TCR library. Arm-PCR of CDR3 regions with iRepertoire HTBI primers generated TCR beta libraries. TCRdb called the multiplex PCR reads again in MiXCR, with one record for every CDR3 protein. The top ten clones hold 25% to 30% of a sample with 300,000 or so distinct CDR3 sequences, around a fifth of them seen once. The specimen was peripheral blood mononuclear cells (PBMCs), collected when the disease was refractory, from a patient treated with antithyroid drugs. These receptors originate from a female donor with Graves disease.

This clonotype was counted between two and nine times. The chain is built from TRBV20-1 and TRBJ1-4; D is uncertain. V was trimmed by 1 base and J by 4 bases, leaving 13 bases between them. Germline-derived CDR1 and CDR2 are DFQATT and SNEGSKA (reference sequence). The CDR3 is 15 residues long. The CDR3 DNA reads TGCAGTGCTAGAGGTTCCGGGCCGAATAATGAAAAACTGTTTTTT. As protein: CSARGSGPNNEKLFF.

The CDR3 sequence: CASSPPSQNYGYTF. CDR3 in DNA: TGTGCCAGCTCACCACCGTCGCAGAACTATGGCTACACCTTC. The chain employs TRBV18 and TRBJ1-2; D call uncertain. V was trimmed by 0 bases and J by 2 bases, leaving 7 bases between them. Germline V CDR1 and CDR2: KGHSH, LQKENI. The CDR3 extends over 14 amino acids.

J is TRBJ1-1 and V is TRBV6-2 or TRBV6-3; no firm D call. V lost 7 bases, J lost 8 bases, and 11 bases lay in between. The length of the CDR3 is 11 residues. Germline values: CDR1 MNHEY, CDR2 SVGEGT. The CDR3 protein is CASKVTGEAFF. CDR3 nucleotide sequence: TGTGCCAGCAAGGTGACGGGGGAAGCTTTCTTT.

This clonotype was seen a few times. The chain recombines TRBV19 with TRBJ1-1; D gene uncertain. Trimming stripped 5 bases from V and 4 bases from J, with 11 bases between. CDR1 and CDR2 from the germline V gene are LNHDA and SQIVND (reference sequence). The CDR3 contains 13 residues. The CDR3 region has the DNA TGTGCCAGTAGTCCCCATCTGGGCACTGAAGCTTTCTTT. Encoded protein: CASSPHLGTEAFF.

This clonotype was seen at least ten times. The rearrangement links TRBV30 to TRBJ1-4; tentatively, D is TRBD1 (5 bases). The CDR3 runs 11 residues. Per germline, CDR1 GTSNPN and CDR2 SVGIG (reference sequence). The CDR3 DNA sequence: TGTGCTGGCAGGGTTAGGGAAAAACTGTTTTTT. Protein sequence: CAGRVREKLFF.

This clonotype was picked up a small number of times. The CDR3 coding sequence is TGTGCCAGCAGCCTGTGGGAAAACGAGCAGTACTTC. It specifies CASSLWENEQYF. The V and J genes are TRBV3-1 and TRBJ2-7; D not certain. Germline V gene lookup returns CDR1 LGHDT and CDR2 YNNKEL (reference sequence). Between the trimmed V and J ends, which lost 4 bases and 5 bases, there was a span of 9 bases. The CDR3 spans 12 residues.

The sample holds a few counts of this clonotype. The chain recombines TRBV6-2 or TRBV6-3 with TRBJ1-6; unclear D gene. V dropped 3 bases and J dropped 9 bases, with 18 bases sitting between them. The CDR3 extends over 16 amino acids. Germline V gene sequence: CDR1 MNHEY, CDR2 SVGEGT. The CDR3 loop is CASSYLPKGGLSPLHF. CDR3 DNA sequence: TGTGCCAGCAGTTATTTGCCAAAGGGAGGGCTTTCACCCCTCCACTTT.

This clonotype was counted between two and nine times. The J gene is TRBJ1-5, the V gene TRBV5-6; maybe TRBD1 (6 bases). The length of the CDR3 is 18 residues. CDR1 and CDR2 from the germline V gene are SGHDT and YYEEEE. The V end was cut by 3 bases, the J end by 0 bases, with 19 bases between. CDR3 sequence (DNA): TGTGCCAGCAGCTCTACCGCGACAGGATTCTTTAGCAATCAGCCCCAGCATTTT. Protein: CASSSTATGFFSNQPQHF.

This clonotype was seen many times. The chain carries TRBV10-3 and TRBJ1-5; D is possibly TRBD1 (5 bases). The CDR3 runs to 13 residues. V was pared by 8 bases and J by 2 bases, with 10 bases between. Germline V CDR1 and CDR2: ENHRY, SYGVKD. The CDR3 sequence is CAILGVGNQPQHF. The CDR3 nucleotides are TGTGCCATCCTGGGGGTTGGCAATCAGCCCCAGCATTTT.

This clonotype was seen ten or more times. The V gene is TRBV6-1, the J gene TRBJ1-3; D call uncertain. The CDR3 is 14 amino acids. Trimming removed 5 bases at V and 3 bases at J, with 11 bases between. Germline CDR1 reads MNHNS; CDR2 reads SASEGT. The CDR3 DNA reads as TGTGCCAGCAGTACCCTTCACGGTGGAAACACCATATATTTT. Its translation: CASSTLHGGNTIYF.

This clonotype was counted many times. V is TRBV20-1 and J is TRBJ2-7, with D maybe TRBD2 (6 bases). The CDR3 contains 14 residues. Trimming removed 3 bases from V and 0 bases from J, with 12 bases in between. In germline, CDR1 is DFQATT, CDR2 SNEGSKA (reference sequence). The CDR3 sequence is CSARPGLSSYEQYF. The CDR3 DNA is TGCAGTGCTAGGCCGGGACTGAGCTCCTACGAGCAGTACTTC.

This clonotype was seen many times. This rearrangement joins TRBV28 to TRBJ2-7; weak D call: TRBD1 (5 bases). With 4 bases removed from V and 0 bases from J, the gap between germline ends came to 10 bases. CDR3 length: 14 residues. From germline, CDR1 is MDHEN and CDR2 SYDVKM. The CDR3 region is CASSSYGHSYEQYF. As DNA, the CDR3 is TGTGCCAGCAGTTCATACGGACACTCCTACGAGCAGTACTTC.

The chain recombines TRBV5-4 with TRBJ2-7, with D unresolved. The V end lost 0 bases, the J end lost 7 bases, and 17 bases lay between the germline ends. Looked up from germline, CDR1 is SGHNT and CDR2 is YYREEE (reference sequence). The CDR3 runs 15 residues. Here the CDR3 DNA reads TGTGCCAGCAGCTTGGTGGGTACCGACCTAGGGGAGCAGTACTTC. As protein: CASSLVGTDLGEQYF.

V is TRBV9 and J is TRBJ2-7; 10 nucleotides match TRBD2. J lost 4 bases, V lost 4 bases, and 11 bases had no gene match. Germline CDR1 is SGDLS and CDR2 is YYNGEE. The CDR3 runs 16 residues. CDR3 residues: CASSPIPGTSVYEQYF. The CDR3 nucleotides are TGTGCCAGCAGCCCAATCCCCGGGACTAGCGTGTACGAGCAGTACTTC.

This clonotype has a count of ten or more. Compared with germline, one end of the junction differs, possibly owing to a read error. CDR3 coding DNA: TGTGCCAGCAGTTTAGATAGCGGAGCCGAGAGAGAGTCCCAGTACTTC. Its translation: CASSLDSGAERESQYF. This chain links TRBV12-3 or TRBV12-4 with TRBJ2-5; D is perhaps TRBD2 (6 bases). This CDR3 has 16 residues.

This rearrangement joins TRBV6-1 to TRBJ2-4; the match to TRBD2 covers 12 bases. Per germline, CDR1 MNHNS and CDR2 SASEGT. This CDR3 region has 16 residues. The V gene end was trimmed by 4 bases and the J gene end by 2 bases; junction bases not matched to a gene: 3. CDR3 protein: CASSGTSGASKNIQYF. CDR3 sequence (DNA): TGTGCCAGCAGTGGGACTAGCGGGGCCTCCAAAAACATTCAGTACTTC.

This clonotype appeared a few times. The J gene is TRBJ2-5, the V gene TRBV20-1, with D hard to call. Germline assignment: CDR1 DFQATT and CDR2 SNEGSKA (reference sequence). Trimming took off 0 bases at V and 5 bases at J, with 13 bases between the two ends. This CDR3 is built from 14 residues. In DNA form, the CDR3 reads TGCAGTGCTAGAGATCGCATCTCCGGGGAGACCCAGTACTTC. Residues: CSARDRISGETQYF.

This clonotype was seen repeatedly, ten times or more. The gene calls are TRBV2 and TRBJ2-7, with D possibly TRBD1 on 6 matching bases. V lost 5 bases and J 5 bases, leaving 25 bases between the germline ends. There are 17 residues in the CDR3. Per the germline V gene, CDR1 is SNHLY and CDR2 is FYNNEI. The CDR3 nucleotides are TGTGCCAGCAGTTCCTACCCTTGGCGCAGGGGAGAAAACGAGCAGTACTTC. This gives the protein CASSSYPWRRGENEQYF.

In its sample, this clonotype was seen a few times. The gene calls are TRBV29-1 and TRBJ1-1; 8 bases line up with TRBD1. In germline, CDR1 is SQVTM, CDR2 ANQGSEA. J lost 0 bases, V lost 4 bases, and 7 bases had no gene match. This CDR3 contains 15 residues. The chain's CDR3 is CSVALWGQVNTEAFF. In DNA, the CDR3 is TGCAGCGTTGCCCTTTGGGGACAGGTGAACACTGAAGCTTTCTTT.

This rearrangement joins TRBV6-2 or TRBV6-3 to TRBJ1-1; TRBD1 agrees at 8 bases. V shed 6 bases, J shed 6 bases, and the junction held 6 bases outside the gene matches. The CDR3 runs to 13 residues. From germline, CDR1 is MNHEY and CDR2 SVGEGT. CDR3 residues: CASSPDRASEAFF. The CDR3, as DNA: TGTGCCAGCAGCCCGGACAGGGCGTCTGAAGCTTTCTTT.

This clonotype showed up just a few times. The chain employs TRBV6-1 and TRBJ2-7, with a tentative D call TRBD1 (6 bases). CDR3 size: 15 residues. Germline V gene lookup returns CDR1 MNHNS and CDR2 SASEGT. V dropped 2 bases and J dropped 2 bases, with 13 bases sitting between them. CDR3 nucleotide sequence: TGTGCCAGCAGTGAATTTGGCAGGGGAGCCTACGAGCAGTACTTC. The encoded protein is CASSEFGRGAYEQYF.

Comment on this clonotype: A much larger clone lies one base from this, so it may be a read error. The chain combines TRBV12-3 or TRBV12-4 with TRBJ1-6; tentatively, D is TRBD1 (5 bases). Trimming stripped 6 bases from V and 6 bases from J, with 15 bases between. This CDR3 comprises 15 residues. The CDR3 spells CASRSSGLRNSPLHF. CDR3 DNA: TGTGCCAGCAGATCCTCGGGGCTTCGTAATTCACCCCTCCACTTT.

The chain links TRBV7-9 to TRBJ1-1; D unresolved. Germline loops: CDR1 SEHNR, CDR2 FQNEAQ (reference sequence). The CDR3 length is 12 residues. Trimming removed 1 base from V and 10 bases from J, with 10 bases in between. The CDR3: CASSLEARSAFF. CDR3 in DNA: TGTGCCAGCAGCTTAGAGGCACGATCAGCTTTCTTT.